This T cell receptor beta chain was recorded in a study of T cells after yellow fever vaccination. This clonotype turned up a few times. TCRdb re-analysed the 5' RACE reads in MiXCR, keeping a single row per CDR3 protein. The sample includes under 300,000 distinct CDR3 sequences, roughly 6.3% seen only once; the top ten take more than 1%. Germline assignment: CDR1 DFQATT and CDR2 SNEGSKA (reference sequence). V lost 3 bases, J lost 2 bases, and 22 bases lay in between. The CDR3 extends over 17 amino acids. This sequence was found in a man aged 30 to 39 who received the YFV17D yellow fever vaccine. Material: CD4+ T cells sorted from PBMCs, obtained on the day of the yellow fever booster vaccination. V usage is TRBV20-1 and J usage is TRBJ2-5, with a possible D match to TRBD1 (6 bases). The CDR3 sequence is CSASDGARGLFQETQYF. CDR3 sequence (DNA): TGCAGTGCTAGTGATGGCGCCAGGGGATTATTTCAAGAGACCCAGTACTTC.